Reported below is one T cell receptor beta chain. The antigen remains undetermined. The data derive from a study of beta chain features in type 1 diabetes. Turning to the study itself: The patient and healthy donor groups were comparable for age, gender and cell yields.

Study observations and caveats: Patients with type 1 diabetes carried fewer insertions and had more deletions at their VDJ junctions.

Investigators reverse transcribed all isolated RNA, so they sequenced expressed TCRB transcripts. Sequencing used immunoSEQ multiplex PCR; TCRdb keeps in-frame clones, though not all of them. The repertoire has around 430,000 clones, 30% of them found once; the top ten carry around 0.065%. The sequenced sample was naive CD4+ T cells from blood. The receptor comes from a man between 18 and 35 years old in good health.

CDR3 residues: CAWSSPPWRPGGYEQYF. CDR3 DNA: TGTGCCTGGAGTTCTCCACCCTGGCGGCCTGGGGGCTACGAGCAGTACTTC. The V call is TRBV30, the J call TRBJ2-7; D could derive from TRBD1 or TRBD2 (5 bases each). CDR1 and CDR2 (germline): GTSNPN, SVGIG (reference sequence). The CDR3 runs 17 residues. V lost 2 bases and J 3 bases, leaving 23 bases between the germline ends.